This TCR beta chain came from a study of response to subunit inactivated influenza vaccine. TCRdb redid the calling of the RT-PCR reads with MiXCR, one entry per CDR3 protein. The sample consists of hundreds of thousands of distinct CDR3 sequences, approximately 10% of them appearing once. Another study also made use of these data, one on T cells expressing NK-cell markers. This second study says: Template switching by 5'RACE with UMIs generated the TCR beta cDNA. Just one sequenced donor of eight was HCMV-seronegative, while seven were seropositive. Dominant NKG2C+ clonotypes in 5 or 6 donors made up roughly 1.0-7.5% of CD8+ T cells.

The TCR was taken from a man in his forties or fifties who received an inactivated influenza vaccine. Sequencing used PBMCs from blood, obtained on the day of vaccination.

For the CDR3, the DNA is TGTGCCTGGAAAGGGACAGGGAGTGAGACCCAGTACTTC. Amino acids: CAWKGTGSETQYF. This rearrangement joins TRBV30 to TRBJ2-5, with 9 bases lining up with TRBD1. J gave up 5 bases and V 4 bases, and 5 bases lay outside the gene matches. Germline V lookup: CDR1 GTSNPN, CDR2 SVGIG (reference sequence). This CDR3 region has 13 residues.